The clone carrying this T cell receptor (beta chain) was counted many times. The time point was: after trial treatment. Treatment defined: LDRT plus nivolumab, ipilimumab, low-dose cyclophosphamide and aspirin (RACIN trial). Eligibility required advanced solid tumors lacking tumor-infiltrating lymphocytes. The CDR3 covers 14 residues. Looked up from germline, CDR1 is DFQATT and CDR2 is SNEGSKA (reference sequence). The ends lost 4 bases at V and 4 bases at J; junction bases unmatched: 6. Primers used for first-strand cDNA, a TRAV- and TRBV-specific set, covered both alpha and beta chains. Amplification of TCRs used a constant-region primer and V-primer adapter for roughly 20 PCR cycles. TCRdb passed the reads through MiXCR, listing each CDR3 protein once. The sample lists about 91,000 distinct CDR3 sequences; 20% to 25% were seen once. The entry originates in a study of low-dose radiotherapy and immunotherapy resistance in tumors. For the study at large: Over 26 weeks, cohort 2 got 1 Gy every two weeks, reaching 13 Gy. Intravenous cyclophosphamide at 200 mg/m2 preceded radiation and immunotherapy by one day, every two weeks.

The source of this sequence is a female donor with ovarian cancer. This chain connects TRBV20-1 to TRBJ2-3; TRBD1 matches 9 bases. Sequenced material: PBMCs, taken after low-dose radiotherapy plus immunotherapy. The CDR3 DNA sequence: TGCAGTGCTAATCCGGGACAGGGTCCAGATACGCAGTATTTT. As protein: CSANPGQGPDTQYF.